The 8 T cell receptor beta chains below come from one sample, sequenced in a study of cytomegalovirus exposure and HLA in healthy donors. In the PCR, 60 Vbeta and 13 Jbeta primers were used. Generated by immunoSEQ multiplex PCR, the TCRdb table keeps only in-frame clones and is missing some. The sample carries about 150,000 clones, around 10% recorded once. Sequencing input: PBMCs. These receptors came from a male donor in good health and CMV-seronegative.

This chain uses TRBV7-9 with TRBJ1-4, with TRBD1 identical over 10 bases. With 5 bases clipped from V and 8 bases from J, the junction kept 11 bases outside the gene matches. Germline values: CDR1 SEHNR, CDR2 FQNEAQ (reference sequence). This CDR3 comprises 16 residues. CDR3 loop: CASSLPGQGLLEKLFF. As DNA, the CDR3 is TGTGCCAGCAGCCTCCCGGGACAGGGGTTGTTGGAAAAACTGTTTTTT.

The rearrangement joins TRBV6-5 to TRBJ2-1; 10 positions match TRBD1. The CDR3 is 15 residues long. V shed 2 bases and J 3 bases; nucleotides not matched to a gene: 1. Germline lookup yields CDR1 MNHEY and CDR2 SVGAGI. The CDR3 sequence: CASSYGDRGYNEQFF. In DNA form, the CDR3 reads TGTGCCAGCAGTTACGGGGACAGGGGCTACAATGAGCAGTTCTTC.

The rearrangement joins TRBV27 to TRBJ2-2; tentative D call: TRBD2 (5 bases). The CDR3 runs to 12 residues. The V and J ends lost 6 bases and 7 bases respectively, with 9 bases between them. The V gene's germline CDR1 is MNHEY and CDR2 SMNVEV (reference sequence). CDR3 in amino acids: CASRLVVGELFF. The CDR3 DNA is TGTGCCAGCAGACTAGTCGTCGGGGAGCTGTTTTTT.

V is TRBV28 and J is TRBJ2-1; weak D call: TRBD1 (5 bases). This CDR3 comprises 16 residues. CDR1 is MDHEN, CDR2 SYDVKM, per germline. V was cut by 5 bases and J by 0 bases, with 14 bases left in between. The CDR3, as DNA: TGTGCCAGCAGTCTCCGACTCGACAGCTCCTACAATGAGCAGTTCTTC. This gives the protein CASSLRLDSSYNEQFF.

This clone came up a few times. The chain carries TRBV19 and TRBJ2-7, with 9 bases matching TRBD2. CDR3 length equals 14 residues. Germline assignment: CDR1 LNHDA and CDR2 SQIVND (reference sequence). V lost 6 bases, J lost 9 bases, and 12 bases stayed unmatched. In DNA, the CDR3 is TGTGCCAGTAGCCCTAGCGGGATGCTACGAGGGCAGTACTTC. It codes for CASSPSGMLRGQYF.

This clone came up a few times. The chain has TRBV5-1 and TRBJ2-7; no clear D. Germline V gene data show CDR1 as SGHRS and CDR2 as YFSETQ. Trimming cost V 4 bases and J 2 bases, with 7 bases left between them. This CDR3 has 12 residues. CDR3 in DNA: TGCGCCAGCAGCCCCCCAACCTACGAGCAGTACTTC. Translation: CASSPPTYEQYF.

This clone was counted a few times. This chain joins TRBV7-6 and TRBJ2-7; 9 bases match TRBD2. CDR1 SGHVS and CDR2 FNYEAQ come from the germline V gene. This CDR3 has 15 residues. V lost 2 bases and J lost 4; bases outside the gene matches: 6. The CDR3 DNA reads TGTGCCAGCAGCTTACCAGCTAGCGGGAATTACGAGCAGTACTTC. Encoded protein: CASSLPASGNYEQYF.

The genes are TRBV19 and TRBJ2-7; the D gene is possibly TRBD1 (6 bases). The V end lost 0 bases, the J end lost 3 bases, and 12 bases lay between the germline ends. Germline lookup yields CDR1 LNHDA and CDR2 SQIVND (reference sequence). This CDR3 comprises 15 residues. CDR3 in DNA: TGTGCCAGTAGTATAGATCCAGGACAGAGCTACGAGCAGTACTTC. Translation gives CASSIDPGQSYEQYF.